What follows are 6 T cell receptor beta chains derived from one specimen sequenced in a study of cytotoxic CD8 clonotypes in ibrutinib-treated CLL. The data were produced by immunoSEQ multiplex PCR, yet TCRdb's version contains in-frame clones alone and is incomplete. The table includes approximately 200,000 clones, approximately 72% detected once. This specimen was PBMCs, taken after 24 months of ibrutinib treatment. These TCRs come from a human donor with chronic lymphocytic leukemia.

This clone has only a few counts. V usage is TRBV7-2 and J usage is TRBJ2-3, with D possibly being TRBD1 (6 bases). Germline V CDR1 and CDR2: SGHTA, FQGNSA. This CDR3 comprises 16 residues. V shed 7 bases and J shed 0 bases, with 17 bases lying between them. The chain's CDR3 is CASKGQILTSTDTQYF. For the CDR3, the DNA is TGTGCCAGCAAAGGACAGATTTTAACTAGCACAGATACGCAGTATTTT. The full variable domain, rest sourced from reference TRBV7-2 and TRBJ2-3, is GAGVSQSPSNKVTEKGKDVELRCDPISGHTALYWYRQSLGQGLEFLIYFQGNSAPDKSGLPSDRFSAERTGGSVSTLTIQRTQQEDSAVYLCASKGQILTSTDTQYFGPGTRLTVL.

The chain joins TRBV7-9 to TRBJ1-1, with D possibly being TRBD1 (6 bases). The CDR3 is 15 amino acids. Trimming pared 3 bases from V and 1 base from J, leaving 12 bases between. The V gene's germline CDR1 is SEHNR and CDR2 FQNEAQ (reference sequence). CDR3 sequence: CASSFTGHPNTEAFF. In nucleotides, the CDR3 is TGTGCCAGCAGCTTTACGGGACACCCGAACACTGAAGCTTTCTTT. Full variable domain (missing parts from reference TRBV7-9 and TRBJ1-1): DTGVSQNPRHKITKRGQNVTFRCDPISEHNRLYWYRQTLGQGPEFLTYFQNEAQLEKSRLLSDRFSAERPKGSFSTLEIQRTEQGDSAMYLCASSFTGHPNTEAFFGQGTRLTVV.

This chain joins TRBV29-1 and TRBJ2-5; D unclear. The CDR3 is 13 residues long. Germline-derived CDR1 and CDR2 are SQVTM and ANQGSEA. The germline V and J ends were trimmed by 6 bases and 5 bases, with 16 bases remaining between them. CDR3 DNA sequence: TGCAGCGTCGCCGACGGAGCAAGGGAGACCCAGTACTTC. This codes for CSVADGARETQYF. Together with reference TRBV29-1 and TRBJ2-5, the CDR3 gives the full variable domain: SAVISQKPSRDICQRGTSLTIQCQVDSQVTMMFWYRQQPGQSLTLIATANQGSEATYESGFVIDKFPISRPNLTFSTLTVSNMSPEDSSIYLCSVADGARETQYFGPGTRLLVL.

This clone was detected only a few times. The CDR3 DNA reads TGTGCCAGCCTCGTAACGGGAGGGTACCAAGAGACCCAGTACTTC. Protein: CASLVTGGYQETQYF. The rearrangement joins TRBV7-9 to TRBJ2-5; 8 bases are a match to TRBD2. The CDR3 spans 15 residues. J was trimmed by 0 bases and V by 8 bases; bases with no gene match: 8. Germline V gives CDR1 SEHNR, CDR2 FQNEAQ (reference sequence).

The chain couples TRBV28 to TRBJ2-1, with 10 bases matching TRBD2. The germline V gene has CDR1 MDHEN and CDR2 SYDVKM. The CDR3 sequence is 16 residues long. With 4 bases clipped from V and 2 bases from J, the junction kept 5 bases outside the gene matches. In DNA, the CDR3 is TGTGCCAGCAGTTCTCCAGCGGGAGGGCCCTACAATGAGCAGTTCTTC. Protein: CASSSPAGGPYNEQFF.

This rearrangement joins TRBV6-1 to TRBJ1-2; 7 bases are a match to TRBD1. CDR3 size: 16 residues. CDR1 is MNHNS, CDR2 SASEGT, per germline. J lost 4 bases, V lost 0 bases, and 8 bases had no gene match. The chain's CDR3 is CASSEALRQGAYGYTF. The DNA for the CDR3 is TGTGCCAGCAGTGAAGCCCTCAGACAGGGAGCCTATGGCTACACCTTC.